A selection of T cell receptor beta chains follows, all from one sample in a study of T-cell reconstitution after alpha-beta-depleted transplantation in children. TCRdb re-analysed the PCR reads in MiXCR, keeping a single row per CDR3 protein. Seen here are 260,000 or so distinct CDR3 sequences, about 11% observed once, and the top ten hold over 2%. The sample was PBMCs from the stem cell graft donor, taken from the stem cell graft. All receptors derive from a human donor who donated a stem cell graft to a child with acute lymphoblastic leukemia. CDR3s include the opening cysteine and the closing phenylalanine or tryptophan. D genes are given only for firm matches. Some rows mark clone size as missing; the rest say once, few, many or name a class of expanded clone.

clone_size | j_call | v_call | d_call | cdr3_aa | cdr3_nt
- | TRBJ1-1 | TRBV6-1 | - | CASRIARGTEAFF | TGTGCCAGCAGGATCGCCAGGGGCACTGAAGCTTTCTTT
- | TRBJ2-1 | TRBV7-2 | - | CASSFILQANNEQFF | TGTGCCAGCAGCTTCATTTTACAGGCTAACAATGAGCAGTTCTTC
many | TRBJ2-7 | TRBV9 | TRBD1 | CASSIAGQGLYEQYF | TGTGCCAGCAGCATAGCGGGACAGGGGCTCTACGAGCAGTACTTC
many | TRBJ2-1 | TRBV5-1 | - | CASKSSSEVLNEQFF | TGCGCCAGCAAATCATCGAGTGAAGTCTTGAATGAGCAGTTCTTC
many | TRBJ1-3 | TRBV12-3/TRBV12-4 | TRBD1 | CASSLTGQADSGNTIYF | TGTGCCAGCAGTTTAACGGGACAGGCTGACTCTGGAAACACCATATATTTT
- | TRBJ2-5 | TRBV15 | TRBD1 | CATSGGTGQKPQETQYF | TGTGCCACCAGCGGCGGGACAGGGCAAAAACCCCAAGAGACCCAGTACTTC
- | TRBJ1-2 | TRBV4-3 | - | CASSQDWGMHYGYTF | TGCGCCAGCAGCCAAGATTGGGGTATGCACTATGGCTACACCTTC
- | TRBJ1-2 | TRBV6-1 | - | CASSRQLSNYGYTF | TGTGCCAGCAGCCGACAACTCTCCAACTATGGCTACACCTTC
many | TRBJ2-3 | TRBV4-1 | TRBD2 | CASSQDYELAGRLISTDTQYF | TGCGCCAGCAGCCAAGATTATGAGCTAGCGGGGAGGCTTATTAGCACAGATACGCAGTATTTT
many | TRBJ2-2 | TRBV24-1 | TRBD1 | CATSDHRGRRAGELFF | TGTGCCACCAGTGACCACAGGGGGCGGAGGGCCGGGGAGCTGTTTTTT
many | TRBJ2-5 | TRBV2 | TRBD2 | CASGREQETQYF | TGTGCCAGCGGGAGGGAGCAAGAGACCCAGTACTTC
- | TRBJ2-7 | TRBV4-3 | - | CASSQDQGTYSYEQYF | TGCGCCAGCAGCCAAGATCAGGGAACCTATTCCTACGAGCAGTACTTC
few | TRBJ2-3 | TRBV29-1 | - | CSVDAATFTDTQYF | TGCAGCGTTGACGCAGCCACCTTCACAGATACGCAGTATTTT
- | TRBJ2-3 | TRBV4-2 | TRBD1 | CASSREQGAGTDTQYF | TGTGCCAGCAGCCGGGAACAGGGGGCTGGCACAGATACGCAGTATTTT
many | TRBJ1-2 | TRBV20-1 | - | CSAREKLPGRSNYGYTF | TGCAGTGCTAGAGAAAAACTTCCGGGACGCTCAAACTATGGCTACACCTTC
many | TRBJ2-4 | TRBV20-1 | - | CSATPRPRWGNIQYF | TGCAGTGCAACTCCCCGACCCCGGTGGGGAAACATTCAGTACTTC
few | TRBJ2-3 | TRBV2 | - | CASRRPWRGGDTQYF | TGTGCCAGCAGACGCCCTTGGAGAGGGGGAGATACGCAGTATTTT
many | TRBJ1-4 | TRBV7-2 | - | CASSEKQATNEKLFF | TGTGCCAGCAGTGAGAAACAGGCAACTAATGAAAAACTGTTTTTT
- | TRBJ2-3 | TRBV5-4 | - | CASSLKDGSRSTDTQYF | TGTGCCAGCAGCCTCAAGGACGGCAGTCGTTCCACAGATACGCAGTATTTT
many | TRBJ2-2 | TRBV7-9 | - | CASSLAAGVATGELFF | TGTGCCAGCAGCTTAGCGGCAGGGGTGGCCACCGGGGAGCTGTTTTTT
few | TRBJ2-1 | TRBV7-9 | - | CASSLRRRAHHNEQFF | TGTGCCAGCAGCCTTAGAAGAAGGGCACATCACAATGAGCAGTTCTTC
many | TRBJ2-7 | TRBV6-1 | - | CASTLEQGSHEQYF | TGTGCCAGCACCCTGGAGCAGGGGTCCCACGAGCAGTACTTC
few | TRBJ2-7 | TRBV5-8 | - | CASSLGENYEQYF | TGTGCCAGCAGCTTAGGGGAGAATTACGAGCAGTACTTC
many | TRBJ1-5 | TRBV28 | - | CASRGANQPQHF | TGTGCCAGCAGGGGGGCTAATCAGCCCCAGCATTTT
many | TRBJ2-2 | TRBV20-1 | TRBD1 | CSARARGGWTGELFF | TGCAGTGCTAGAGCTCGAGGGGGCTGGACCGGGGAGCTGTTTTTT
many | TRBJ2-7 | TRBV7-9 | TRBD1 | CASSLGGTDSYEQYF | TGTGCCAGCAGCTTAGGGGGGACAGACTCCTACGAGCAGTACTTC
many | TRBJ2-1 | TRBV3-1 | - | CASSQPNRVLFF | TGTGCCAGCAGCCAACCTAACCGAGTTTTGTTCTTC
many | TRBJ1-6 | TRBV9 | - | CASSESGQYNSPLHF | TGTGCCAGCAGCGAGAGCGGACAATATAATTCACCCCTCCACTTT
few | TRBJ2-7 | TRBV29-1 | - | CSVTWVGHEQYF | TGCAGCGTAACATGGGTGGGACACGAGCAGTACTTC
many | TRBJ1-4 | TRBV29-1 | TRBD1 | CSVESDRGRGEDEKLFF | TGCAGCGTTGAGTCTGACAGGGGGCGCGGAGAGGATGAAAAACTGTTTTTT
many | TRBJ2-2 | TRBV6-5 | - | CASSSTGGELFF | TGTGCCAGCAGTTCGACCGGGGGGGAGCTGTTTTTT
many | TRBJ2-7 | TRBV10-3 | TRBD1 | CAIRTGTGSREQYF | TGTGCCATCAGGACCGGGACAGGGTCCCGCGAGCAGTACTTC
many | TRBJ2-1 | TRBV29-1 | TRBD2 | CSVPSSGTSGRGTYNEQFF | TGCAGCGTTCCATCGTCCGGGACTAGCGGGAGAGGGACCTACAATGAGCAGTTCTTC
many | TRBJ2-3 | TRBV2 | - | CASGGLAASTDTQYF | TGTGCCAGCGGGGGTTTGGCGGCTAGCACAGATACGCAGTATTTT
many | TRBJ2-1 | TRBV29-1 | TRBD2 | CSVAGLAGPYNEQFF | TGCAGCGTCGCTGGACTAGCGGGACCCTACAATGAGCAGTTCTTC
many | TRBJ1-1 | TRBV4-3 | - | CASSQDGRGRFDTEAFF | TGCGCCAGCAGCCAAGATGGCAGGGGCAGGTTCGACACTGAAGCTTTCTTT
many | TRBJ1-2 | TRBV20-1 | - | CSASAGTFYGYTF | TGCAGTGCTAGCGCCGGGACATTCTATGGCTACACCTTC
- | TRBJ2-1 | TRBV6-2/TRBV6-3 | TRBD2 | CASKGIGGRDEQFF | TGTGCCAGCAAGGGTATCGGGGGGAGAGATGAGCAGTTCTTC
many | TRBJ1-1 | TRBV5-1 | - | CASSQRVNTEAFF | TGCGCCAGCAGCCAACGGGTGAACACTGAAGCTTTCTTT
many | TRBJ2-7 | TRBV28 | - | CASATRYWGVYEQYF | TGTGCCAGTGCCACACGCTACTGGGGTGTCTACGAGCAGTACTTC
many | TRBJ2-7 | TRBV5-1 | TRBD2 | CASSLGLTSGPYEQYF | TGCGCCAGCAGCTTGGGGCTGACTAGCGGGCCGTACGAGCAGTACTTC
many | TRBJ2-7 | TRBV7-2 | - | CASSLSGLDPTYEQYF | TGTGCCAGCAGCTTATCAGGACTTGATCCTACCTACGAGCAGTACTTC
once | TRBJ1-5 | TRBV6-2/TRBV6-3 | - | CASKQTNQPQHF | TGTGCCAGCAAGCAGACTAATCAGCCCCAGCATTTT
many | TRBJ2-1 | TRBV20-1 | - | CSAPIWTEAYNEQFF | TGCAGTGCTCCAATCTGGACGGAAGCCTACAATGAGCAGTTCTTC
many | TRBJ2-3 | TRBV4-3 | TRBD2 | CASSQDTWTSGALRDTQYF | TGCGCCAGCAGCCAAGATACGTGGACTAGCGGGGCACTCAGGGATACGCAGTATTTT
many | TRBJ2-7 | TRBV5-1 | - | CASSPGNYNEQYF | TGCGCCAGCAGCCCAGGGAACTACAACGAGCAGTACTTC
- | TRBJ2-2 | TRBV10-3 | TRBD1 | CAISAHRTGRTNTGELFF | TGTGCCATCAGTGCCCACCGGACAGGCCGAACGAACACCGGGGAGCTGTTTTTT
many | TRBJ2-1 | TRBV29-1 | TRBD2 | CSVGTSVDLLHEQFF | TGCAGCGTCGGGACTAGCGTGGACCTGTTACATGAGCAGTTCTTC
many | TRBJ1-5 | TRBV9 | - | CASSVEGVGGPQHF | TGTGCCAGCAGCGTAGAAGGCGTCGGGGGGCCCCAGCATTTT
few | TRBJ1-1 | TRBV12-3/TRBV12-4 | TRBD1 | CASGPGQGYTEAFF | TGTGCCAGCGGCCCGGGACAGGGGTACACTGAAGCTTTCTTT
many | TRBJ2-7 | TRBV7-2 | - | CASSTDPPGTLHEQYF | TGTGCCAGCAGCACGGACCCCCCAGGGACTTTGCACGAGCAGTACTTC
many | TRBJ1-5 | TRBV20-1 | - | CSAERSGQPQHF | TGCAGTGCCGAACGCTCGGGGCAGCCCCAGCATTTT
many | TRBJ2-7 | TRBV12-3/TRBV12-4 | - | CASSFGRPYEQYF | TGTGCCAGCAGTTTCGGTAGGCCCTACGAGCAGTACTTC